Described below is a single T cell receptor (beta chain) sequence and its context. What it recognizes is unknown. The sample originates from a study of a mutant IDH1 vaccine in newly diagnosed glioma. The repertoire was sequenced with immunoSEQ multiplex PCR; TCRdb's copy has only in-frame clones and lacks some. The sample lists 30,000 to 40,000 clones; just under 80% were seen once. Time point noted: baseline, week 1 (first vaccination visit). The sample's treatment: pre-vaccination baseline after standard-of-care therapy. Every donor had a new WHO grade 3 or 4 astrocytoma that was IDH1-mutant, with loss of nuclear ATRX. V was pared by 2 bases and J by 5 bases, with 9 bases of the junction left unmatched. This CDR3 comprises 16 residues. In germline, CDR1 is SGHVS, CDR2 FNYEAQ. Study-level results: Top peripheral T cell clonotype shifts appeared unrelated to pseudoprogression.

Sequencing was performed on PBMCs, taken from a glioma patient treated with radiotherapy, temozolomide or both. The receptor comes from a man between 35 and 55 years old with glioma. Some clones in this sample may be carry-over from other donors' samples. V is TRBV7-6 and J is TRBJ2-5; TRBD2 matches at 9 bases. CDR3 DNA: TGTGCCAGCAGCTTAAACACCGACAGCGGGGGGGAGACCCAGTACTTC. Protein product: CASSLNTDSGGETQYF.